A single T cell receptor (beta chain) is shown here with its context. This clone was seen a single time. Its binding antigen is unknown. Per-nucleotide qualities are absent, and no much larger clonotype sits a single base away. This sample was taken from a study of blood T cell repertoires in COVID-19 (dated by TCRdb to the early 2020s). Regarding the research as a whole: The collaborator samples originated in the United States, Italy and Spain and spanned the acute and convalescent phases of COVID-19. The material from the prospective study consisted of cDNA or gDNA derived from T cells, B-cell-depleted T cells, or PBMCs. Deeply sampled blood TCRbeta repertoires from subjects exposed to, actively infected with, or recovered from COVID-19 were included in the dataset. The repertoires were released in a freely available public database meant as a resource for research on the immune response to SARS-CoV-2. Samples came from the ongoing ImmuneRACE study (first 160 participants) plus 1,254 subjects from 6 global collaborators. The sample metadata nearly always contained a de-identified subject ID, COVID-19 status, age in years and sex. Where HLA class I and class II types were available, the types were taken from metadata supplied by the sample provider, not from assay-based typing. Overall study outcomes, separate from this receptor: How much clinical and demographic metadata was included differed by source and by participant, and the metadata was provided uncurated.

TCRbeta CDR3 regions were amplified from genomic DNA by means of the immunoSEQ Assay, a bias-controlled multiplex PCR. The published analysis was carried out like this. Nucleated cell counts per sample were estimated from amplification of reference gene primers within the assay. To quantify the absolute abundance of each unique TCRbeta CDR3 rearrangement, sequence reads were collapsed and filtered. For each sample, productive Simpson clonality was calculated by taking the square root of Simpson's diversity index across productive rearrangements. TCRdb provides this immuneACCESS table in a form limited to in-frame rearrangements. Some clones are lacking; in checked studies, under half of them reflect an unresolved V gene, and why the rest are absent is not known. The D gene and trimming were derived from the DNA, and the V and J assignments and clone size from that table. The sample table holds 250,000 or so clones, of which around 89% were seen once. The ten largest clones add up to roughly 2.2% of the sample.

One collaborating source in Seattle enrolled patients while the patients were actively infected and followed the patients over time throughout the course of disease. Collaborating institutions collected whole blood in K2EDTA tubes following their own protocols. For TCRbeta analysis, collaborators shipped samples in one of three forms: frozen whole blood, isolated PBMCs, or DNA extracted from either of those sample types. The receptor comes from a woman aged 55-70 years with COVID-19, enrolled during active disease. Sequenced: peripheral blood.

The nucleotide sequence reads as follows: TGCAGCGCTAGAAATAGACAGGAGTCCTACGAGCAGTACTTC. This sequence encodes CSARNRQESYEQYF. The rearrangement joined TRBV29-1 to TRBJ2-7; TRBD1 is perhaps the D gene, given 6 matching bases. Based on the germline V gene, the CDR1 and CDR2 sequences are SQVTM and ANQGSEA. At the junction V is shortened by 7 bases and J by 1 base, with 17 bases in between. The CDR3, cysteine through phenylalanine, is 14 amino acids long. Only the CDR3 part of the read is kept: 42 bases, read in frame from the first base.